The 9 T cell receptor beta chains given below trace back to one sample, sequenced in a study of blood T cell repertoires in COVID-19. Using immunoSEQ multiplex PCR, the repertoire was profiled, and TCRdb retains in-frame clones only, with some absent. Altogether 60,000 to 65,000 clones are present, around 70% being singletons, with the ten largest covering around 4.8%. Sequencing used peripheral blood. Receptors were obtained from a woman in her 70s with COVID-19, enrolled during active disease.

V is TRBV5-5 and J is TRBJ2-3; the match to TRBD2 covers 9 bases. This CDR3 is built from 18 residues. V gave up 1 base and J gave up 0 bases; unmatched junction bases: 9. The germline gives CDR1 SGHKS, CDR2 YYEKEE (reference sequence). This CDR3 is CASSLRSGGPGSTDTQYF. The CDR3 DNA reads TGTGCCAGCAGCTTGCGTAGCGGGGGACCTGGAAGCACAGATACGCAGTATTTT.

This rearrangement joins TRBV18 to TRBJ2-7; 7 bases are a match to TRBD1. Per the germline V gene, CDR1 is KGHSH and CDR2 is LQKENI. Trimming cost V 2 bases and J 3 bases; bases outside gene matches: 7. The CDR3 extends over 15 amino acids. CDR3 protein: CASSPAAGGNYEQYV. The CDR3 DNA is TGTGCCAGCTCACCAGCAGCAGGGGGTAACTACGAGCAGTACGTC.

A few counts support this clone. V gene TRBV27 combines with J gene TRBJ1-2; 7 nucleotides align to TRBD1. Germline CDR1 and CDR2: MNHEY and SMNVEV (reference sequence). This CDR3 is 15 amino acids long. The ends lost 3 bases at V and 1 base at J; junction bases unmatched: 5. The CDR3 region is CASSFLGQLNYGYTF. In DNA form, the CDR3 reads TGTGCCAGCAGTTTTCTGGGACAGCTTAACTATGGCTACACCTTC.

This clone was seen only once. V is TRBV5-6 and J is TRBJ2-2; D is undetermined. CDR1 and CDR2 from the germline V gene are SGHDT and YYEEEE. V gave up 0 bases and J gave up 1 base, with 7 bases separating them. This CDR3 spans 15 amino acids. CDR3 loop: CASSLAGVNTGELFF. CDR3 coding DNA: TGTGCCAGCAGCTTGGCCGGTGTGAACACCGGGGAGCTGTTTTTT.

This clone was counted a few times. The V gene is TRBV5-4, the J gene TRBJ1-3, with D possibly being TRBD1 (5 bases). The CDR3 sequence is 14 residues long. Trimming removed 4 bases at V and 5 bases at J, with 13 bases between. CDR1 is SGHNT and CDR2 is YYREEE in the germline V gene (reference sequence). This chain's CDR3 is CASSKGGVRNTIYF. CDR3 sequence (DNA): TGTGCCAGCAGCAAAGGAGGGGTCAGAAACACCATATATTTT.

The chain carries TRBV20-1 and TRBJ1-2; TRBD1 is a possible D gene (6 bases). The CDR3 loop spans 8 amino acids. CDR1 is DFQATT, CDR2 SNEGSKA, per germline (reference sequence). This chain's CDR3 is CRSGESTF. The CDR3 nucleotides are TGCAGATCAGGGGAGAGCACCTTC.

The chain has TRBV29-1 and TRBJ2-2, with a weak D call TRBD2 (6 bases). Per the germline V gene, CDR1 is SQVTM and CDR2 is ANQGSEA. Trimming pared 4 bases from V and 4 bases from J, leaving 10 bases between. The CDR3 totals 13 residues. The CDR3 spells CSVGRAGTGELFF. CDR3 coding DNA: TGCAGCGTTGGACGAGCGGGCACCGGGGAGCTGTTTTTT.

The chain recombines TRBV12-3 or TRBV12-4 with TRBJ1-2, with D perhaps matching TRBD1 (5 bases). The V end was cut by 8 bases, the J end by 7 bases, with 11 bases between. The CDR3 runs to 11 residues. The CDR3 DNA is TGTGCCAGCCAATTTAGGGGTGGCTACACCTTC. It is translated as CASQFRGGYTF.

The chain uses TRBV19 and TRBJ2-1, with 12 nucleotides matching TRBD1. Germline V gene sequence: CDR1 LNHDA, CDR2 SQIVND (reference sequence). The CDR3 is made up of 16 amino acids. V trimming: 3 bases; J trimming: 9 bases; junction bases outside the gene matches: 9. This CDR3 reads CASSMVAGTGGGEQFF. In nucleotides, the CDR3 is TGTGCCAGTAGTATGGTGGCTGGGACAGGGGGCGGTGAGCAGTTCTTC.